These T cell receptor beta chains were read from a single sample in a study of siplizumab effects on memory and regulatory T cells. Method: immunoSEQ multiplex PCR; TCRdb's copy keeps in-frame clones and lacks some. Among about 100,000 clones listed, 90% to 95% were seen once. Material: Tregs sorted from blood. These receptors came from a human donor in good health. Both conserved end residues are part of each CDR3. A D gene is named only where the DNA matches it firmly. Rows may omit the clone size; those that give it use once, few, many or a size class.

clone size: NA; J gene: TRBJ2-4; V gene: TRBV28; D gene: NA; CDR3 length: 16; CDR3 protein: CASTPSGELAKNIQYF; CDR3 DNA: TGTGCCAGCACTCCTTCAGGGGAACTAGCCAAAAACATTCAGTACTTC
clone size: NA; J gene: TRBJ1-2; V gene: TRBV7-3; D gene: NA; CDR3 length: 14; CDR3 protein: CASSLPKVSYGYTF; CDR3 DNA: TGTGCCAGCAGCTTACCCAAAGTTAGCTATGGCTACACCTTC
clone size: NA; J gene: TRBJ2-3; V gene: TRBV10-3; D gene: NA; CDR3 length: 15; CDR3 protein: CAIRRGGESTDTQYF; CDR3 DNA: TGTGCCATCAGACGCGGAGGCGAAAGCACAGATACGCAGTATTTT
clone size: NA; J gene: TRBJ2-2; V gene: TRBV4-1; D gene: NA; CDR3 length: 15; CDR3 protein: CASSHLTELTGELFF; CDR3 DNA: TGCGCCAGCAGCCATTTGACAGAACTAACCGGGGAGCTGTTTTTT
clone size: NA; J gene: TRBJ2-5; V gene: TRBV30; D gene: NA; CDR3 length: 11; CDR3 protein: CAWAHRETQYF; CDR3 DNA: TGTGCCTGGGCCCACCGGGAGACCCAGTACTTC
clone size: NA; J gene: TRBJ2-2; V gene: TRBV4-1; D gene: NA; CDR3 length: 12; CDR3 protein: CASSPHTGELFF; CDR3 DNA: TGCGCCAGCAGCCCCCACACCGGGGAGCTGTTTTTT
clone size: NA; J gene: TRBJ1-5; V gene: TRBV28; D gene: NA; CDR3 length: 14; CDR3 protein: CASRPGRFDQPQHF; CDR3 DNA: TGTGCCAGCAGGCCCGGGCGGTTCGATCAGCCCCAGCATTTT
clone size: NA; J gene: TRBJ2-1; V gene: TRBV7-3; D gene: TRBD1; CDR3 length: 15; CDR3 protein: CASSSGQGVLNEQFF; CDR3 DNA: TGTGCCAGCAGCTCAGGACAGGGTGTCCTAAATGAGCAGTTCTTC
clone size: NA; J gene: TRBJ2-1; V gene: TRBV19; D gene: NA; CDR3 length: 15; CDR3 protein: CASRTPWQKYNEQFF; CDR3 DNA: TGTGCCAGTAGGACCCCCTGGCAGAAATACAATGAGCAGTTCTTC
clone size: NA; J gene: TRBJ2-7; V gene: TRBV11-2; D gene: NA; CDR3 length: 14; CDR3 protein: CASSPRTGAYEQYF; CDR3 DNA: TGTGCCAGCAGCCCGCGGACGGGAGCCTACGAGCAGTACTTC
clone size: NA; J gene: TRBJ2-7; V gene: TRBV7-9; D gene: NA; CDR3 length: 11; CDR3 protein: CALPPADEQYF; CDR3 DNA: TGTGCCCTACCCCCGGCGGACGAGCAGTACTTC
clone size: NA; J gene: TRBJ1-3; V gene: TRBV6-5; D gene: NA; CDR3 length: 15; CDR3 protein: CASTQGLTPRNTIYF; CDR3 DNA: TGTGCCAGCACCCAGGGGCTAACCCCTCGGAACACCATATATTTT
clone size: NA; J gene: TRBJ2-7; V gene: TRBV27; D gene: NA; CDR3 length: 14; CDR3 protein: CASSLNGNLYEQYF; CDR3 DNA: TGTGCCAGCAGTCTTAACGGGAACCTCTACGAGCAGTACTTC
clone size: NA; J gene: TRBJ2-3; V gene: TRBV27; D gene: TRBD1; CDR3 length: 16; CDR3 protein: CASSFLDRLASDTQYF; CDR3 DNA: TGTGCCAGCAGTTTCCTGGACAGGTTGGCTAGTGATACGCAGTATTTT
clone size: NA; J gene: TRBJ2-3; V gene: TRBV6-5; D gene: NA; CDR3 length: 16; CDR3 protein: CASSYSRNTYTDTQYF; CDR3 DNA: TGTGCCAGCAGTTACTCGAGGAATACTTACACAGATACGCAGTATTTT
clone size: NA; J gene: TRBJ2-1; V gene: TRBV27; D gene: TRBD2; CDR3 length: 15; CDR3 protein: CASSPGLAGRNEQFF; CDR3 DNA: TGTGCCAGCAGTCCGGGACTAGCGGGACGGAATGAGCAGTTCTTC
clone size: once; J gene: TRBJ2-2; V gene: TRBV27; D gene: NA; CDR3 length: 17; CDR3 protein: CASSPRAGLVNTGELFF; CDR3 DNA: TGTGCCAGCAGCCCACGGGCAGGCTTAGTGAACACCGGGGAGCTGTTTTTT
clone size: NA; J gene: TRBJ2-3; V gene: TRBV19; D gene: TRBD2; CDR3 length: 18; CDR3 protein: CASPPGLVVGESTDTQYF; CDR3 DNA: TGTGCCAGCCCACCGGGACTAGTAGTGGGGGAAAGCACAGATACGCAGTATTTT
clone size: NA; J gene: TRBJ2-7; V gene: TRBV10-3; D gene: TRBD2; CDR3 length: 15; CDR3 protein: CAISPKRETTYEQYF; CDR3 DNA: TGTGCCATCAGTCCGAAGCGGGAGACGACCTACGAGCAGTACTTC
clone size: NA; J gene: TRBJ2-1; V gene: TRBV10-1; D gene: NA; CDR3 length: 13; CDR3 protein: CASSEYSSNEQFF; CDR3 DNA: TGCGCCAGCAGTGAGTACTCCTCCAATGAGCAGTTCTTC
clone size: NA; J gene: TRBJ1-2; V gene: TRBV29-1; D gene: TRBD1; CDR3 length: 13; CDR3 protein: CSVGGQGDYGYTF; CDR3 DNA: TGCAGCGTGGGGGGACAGGGAGACTATGGCTACACCTTC
clone size: NA; J gene: TRBJ1-2; V gene: TRBV29-1; D gene: TRBD1; CDR3 length: 11; CDR3 protein: CSGATGNGYTF; CDR3 DNA: TGCAGCGGCGCGACAGGGAATGGCTACACCTTC
clone size: NA; J gene: TRBJ2-7; V gene: TRBV27; D gene: TRBD1; CDR3 length: 14; CDR3 protein: CASSLGQGGYEQYF; CDR3 DNA: TGTGCCAGCAGTTTGGGACAGGGTGGGTACGAGCAGTACTTC
clone size: NA; J gene: TRBJ2-1; V gene: TRBV10-3; D gene: NA; CDR3 length: 12; CDR3 protein: CAISDKYNEQFF; CDR3 DNA: TGTGCCATCAGTGACAAATACAATGAGCAGTTCTTC
clone size: NA; J gene: TRBJ1-2; V gene: TRBV4-2; D gene: TRBD1; CDR3 length: 15; CDR3 protein: CASSRRKTGGAGYTF; CDR3 DNA: TGTGCCAGCAGCCGGAGAAAGACAGGGGGGGCAGGCTACACCTTC
clone size: NA; J gene: TRBJ2-2; V gene: TRBV11-3; D gene: NA; CDR3 length: 12; CDR3 protein: CASSSGAGELFF; CDR3 DNA: TGTGCCAGCAGCTCAGGGGCCGGGGAGCTGTTTTTT
clone size: NA; J gene: TRBJ1-1; V gene: TRBV5-1; D gene: NA; CDR3 length: 15; CDR3 protein: CASSPRTTVNTEAFF; CDR3 DNA: TGCGCCAGCAGCCCCCGGACCACGGTAAATACTGAAGCTTTCTTT
clone size: once; J gene: TRBJ2-1; V gene: TRBV6-5; D gene: TRBD2; CDR3 length: 13; CDR3 protein: CASKAGYYNEQFF; CDR3 DNA: TGTGCCAGCAAAGCGGGATATTACAATGAGCAGTTCTTC
clone size: NA; J gene: TRBJ2-2; V gene: TRBV19; D gene: NA; CDR3 length: 14; CDR3 protein: CASSIRGRRGELFF; CDR3 DNA: TGTGCCAGTAGTATCCGGGGCCGGCGCGGGGAGCTGTTTTTT
clone size: NA; J gene: TRBJ2-1; V gene: TRBV19; D gene: NA; CDR3 length: 16; CDR3 protein: CASSSATLGSYNEQFF; CDR3 DNA: TGTGCCAGTAGTTCGGCCACCCTGGGGTCCTACAATGAGCAGTTCTTC
clone size: NA; J gene: TRBJ2-3; V gene: TRBV5-1; D gene: TRBD1; CDR3 length: 16; CDR3 protein: CASSLAGTGNTDTQYF; CDR3 DNA: TGCGCCAGCAGCTTGGCCGGGACAGGCAACACAGATACGCAGTATTTT
clone size: NA; J gene: TRBJ2-1; V gene: TRBV27; D gene: TRBD2; CDR3 length: 16; CDR3 protein: CASSLSPLAGVLEQFF; CDR3 DNA: TGTGCCAGCAGTTTATCCCCCCTAGCGGGAGTTCTTGAGCAGTTCTTC
clone size: NA; J gene: TRBJ2-1; V gene: TRBV9; D gene: NA; CDR3 length: 13; CDR3 protein: CASSVNSWGEQFF; CDR3 DNA: TGTGCCAGCAGCGTTAATAGCTGGGGTGAGCAGTTCTTC
clone size: NA; J gene: TRBJ2-4; V gene: TRBV30; D gene: NA; CDR3 length: 11; CDR3 protein: CAWSALNIQYF; CDR3 DNA: TGTGCCTGGAGTGCCCTAAACATTCAGTACTTC
clone size: NA; J gene: TRBJ2-7; V gene: TRBV2; D gene: NA; CDR3 length: 15; CDR3 protein: CASSVEAGDTYEQYF; CDR3 DNA: TGTGCCAGCAGTGTCGAGGCAGGAGATACCTACGAGCAGTACTTC
clone size: NA; J gene: TRBJ2-7; V gene: TRBV27; D gene: TRBD1; CDR3 length: 13; CDR3 protein: CASSFDRVGEQYF; CDR3 DNA: TGTGCCAGCAGTTTTGACAGGGTTGGAGAGCAGTACTTC
clone size: NA; J gene: TRBJ1-2; V gene: TRBV28; D gene: NA; CDR3 length: 13; CDR3 protein: CASSPGGGYGYTF; CDR3 DNA: TGTGCCAGCAGTCCTGGTGGGGGTTATGGCTACACCTTC
clone size: few; J gene: TRBJ1-5; V gene: TRBV12-5; D gene: NA; CDR3 length: 13; CDR3 protein: CASGLGAGQPQHF; CDR3 DNA: TGTGCTAGTGGTTTGGGCGCAGGTCAGCCCCAGCATTTT
clone size: NA; J gene: TRBJ2-7; V gene: TRBV6-5; D gene: NA; CDR3 length: 11; CDR3 protein: CASSSFYEQYF; CDR3 DNA: TGTGCCAGCAGCTCTTTCTACGAGCAGTACTTC
clone size: NA; J gene: TRBJ2-2; V gene: TRBV5-4; D gene: NA; CDR3 length: 16; CDR3 protein: CASSLILGYPTGELFF; CDR3 DNA: TGTGCCAGCAGCTTAATTCTGGGTTACCCCACCGGGGAGCTGTTTTTT